This passage covers 16 T cell receptor beta chains from one sample sequenced in a study of T cells in Graves' hyperthyroidism and ophthalmopathy. RNA transcripts were the template for amplifying TCR beta CDR3 regions. HTBI primers drove first-round RT-PCR of the TCR CDR3. MiXCR, applied by TCRdb to the multiplex PCR reads, yields one record per CDR3 protein. The sample yields roughly 500,000 distinct CDR3 sequences, 40% to 55% seen once. The sample consisted of peripheral blood or thyroid tissue (not recorded which). The receptors originated from an adult woman with Graves' disease, either hyperthyroidism or ophthalmopathy (not recorded which).

The chain combines TRBV20-1 with TRBJ2-5, with a tentative D call TRBD1 (6 bases). The CDR3 totals 13 residues. Germline V gene sequence: CDR1 DFQATT, CDR2 SNEGSKA (reference sequence). For the CDR3, the DNA is TGCAGCGCCTTGGACAGCCCTGAAGGGTCCCAGTACTTC. Its translation is CSALDSPEGSQYF.

The rearrangement joins TRBV10-3 to TRBJ2-7; a weak D match, TRBD2 (5 bases). Deletions cut 2 bases from V and 1 base from J, with 9 bases between. This CDR3 is 14 amino acids long. Germline CDR1 reads ENHRY; CDR2 reads SYGVKD. CDR3 DNA sequence: TGTGCCATCAGTGAGGCAGGAGGATCCTACGAGCAGTACTTC. Translating it yields CAISEAGGSYEQYF.

V and J are TRBV29-1 and TRBJ2-7; 8 bases agree with TRBD1. V lost 7 bases to trimming and J lost 2 bases; unmatched junction nucleotides: 4. Per the germline V gene, CDR1 is SQVTM and CDR2 is ANQGSEA. The CDR3 extends over 12 amino acids. The CDR3 loop reads CSGRQGPYEQYF. The CDR3 nucleotides are TGCAGCGGCCGACAGGGGCCCTACGAGCAGTACTTC.

This clonotype was counted many times. The genes are TRBV7-8 and TRBJ2-6, with D unclear. The V and J ends lost 4 bases and 0 bases respectively, with 10 bases between them. The CDR3 contains 16 residues. Germline values: CDR1 SGHVS, CDR2 FQNEAQ. The DNA of the CDR3 is TGTGCCAGCAGCTCGGACGTTAGCTCTGGGGCCAACGTCCTGACTTTC. Protein sequence: CASSSDVSSGANVLTF.

Turning to this clonotype: It is likely a read error, because the conserved phenylalanine at the end of the CDR3 is missing. The DNA is left out, because the CDR3 cannot be placed on it with certainty; the CDR3 is given as TCRdb lists it. V gene TRBV10-3 combines with J gene TRBJ2-5; no DNA check was done on the table's D call, TRBD1. The germline V gene has CDR1 ENHRY and CDR2 SYGVKD. The CDR3 sequence runs 9 residues, both termini included. The CDR3 sequence is CAISAGGRS.

V is TRBV10-3 and J is TRBJ2-7; the match to TRBD2 covers 13 bases. The length of the CDR3 is 15 residues. Germline lookup yields CDR1 ENHRY and CDR2 SYGVKD. V dropped 5 bases and J dropped 2; count of bases not matched to a gene: 3. The CDR3 DNA is TGTGCCATCAGTTCCGGACTAGCGGGGGCCTACGAGCAGTACTTC. This gives the protein CAISSGLAGAYEQYF.

Note on this clonotype: A junction end diverges from the germline sequence, so it may reflect a read error. V and J are TRBV20-1 and TRBJ2-5, with D tentatively TRBD1 (6 bases). CDR1 and CDR2 from the germline V gene are DFQATT and SNEGSKA (reference sequence). The CDR3 totals 10 residues. The DNA of the CDR3 is TGCAGTGCTAAGGGGGAGTCCCCTTTTTTC. Encoded protein: CSAKGESPFF.

The chain joins TRBV7-2 to TRBJ2-2; 7 bases fit TRBD2. Germline CDR1 reads SGHTA; CDR2 reads FQGNSA. V was pared by 0 bases and J by 7 bases, with 8 bases of the junction left unmatched. This CDR3 comprises 16 residues. CDR3 bases: TGTGCCAGCAGCTTAGCTAGCGGGCGAAGGGGCGGGGAGCTGTTTTTT. It is translated as CASSLASGRRGGELFF.

This clonotype has just one count. A much larger clone sits a single nucleotide away, making a read error possible. The chain uses TRBV11-2 and TRBJ2-7; the D is unclear. The length of the CDR3 is 11 residues. The V end was cut by 2 bases, the J end by 9 bases, with 8 bases between. Germline CDR1 and CDR2: SGHAT and FQNNGV. The CDR3 here is CASSLRWGQYF. Here the CDR3 DNA reads TGTGCCAGCAGCTTAAGGTGGGGGCAGTACTTC.

The chain carries TRBV11-2 and TRBJ2-7; D gene unclear. Between the trimmed V and J ends, which lost 2 bases and 3 bases, there was a span of 14 bases. CDR3 length: 15 residues. Germline V gene sequence: CDR1 SGHAT, CDR2 FQNNGV. In DNA, the CDR3 is TGTGCCAGCAGCTTAATGGCGAATGGGATCTACGAGCAGTACTTC. Amino acid sequence: CASSLMANGIYEQYF.

This clonotype is labeled hyperexpanded (1% or more). CDR3 in DNA: TGTGCCATCAGTGAGGAGGGGATGATGGAGACCCAGTACTTC. It codes for CAISEEGMMETQYF. The chain combines TRBV10-3 with TRBJ2-5; D assignment may be TRBD1 or TRBD2 (5 bases each). Germline V gene sequence: CDR1 ENHRY, CDR2 SYGVKD. V was pared by 2 bases and J by 5 bases, with 12 bases between. The CDR3 spans 14 residues.

V and J are TRBV10-3 and TRBJ1-5; 10 bases fit TRBD1. The CDR3 has 14 residues. The ends lost 8 bases at V and 2 bases at J; junction bases unmatched: 3. CDR1 is ENHRY and CDR2 is SYGVKD in the germline V gene. In DNA, the CDR3 is TGTGCCATCTCGGGGACAGGGGGCAATCAGCCCCAGCATTTT. This encodes CAISGTGGNQPQHF.

V is TRBV7-6 and J is TRBJ2-5, with TRBD2 as a possible D gene (5 bases). Trimming removed 4 bases at V and 5 bases at J, with 11 bases between. The CDR3 loop spans 13 amino acids. The V gene's germline CDR1 is SGHVS and CDR2 FNYEAQ. The DNA for the CDR3 is TGTGCCAGCAGCTACCCTCAGCGGGAGACCCAGTACTTC. This codes for CASSYPQRETQYF.

This clonotype was seen repeatedly, ten times or more. The chain uses TRBV6-5 and TRBJ2-5; 7 bases are a match to TRBD2. V trimming: 0 bases; J trimming: 0 bases; junction bases outside the gene matches: 1. CDR1 is MNHEY and CDR2 is SVGAGI in the germline V gene. The CDR3 totals 15 residues. This CDR3 is CASSYSGGNQETQYF. DNA of the CDR3: TGTGCCAGCAGTTACTCGGGAGGGAACCAAGAGACCCAGTACTTC.

This clonotype was detected ten times or more. The chain combines TRBV5-1 with TRBJ2-5; 9 nucleotides line up with TRBD1. In germline, CDR1 is SGHRS, CDR2 YFSETQ. The J segment lost 2 bases and the V segment lost 1 base, leaving 12 bases of the junction unmatched. This CDR3 comprises 18 residues. The CDR3 nucleotides are TGCGCCAGCAGCTTGTTGGAGGTCAGGGGACAGGGTCAAGAGACCCAGTACTTC. Translated: CASSLLEVRGQGQETQYF.

This clonotype was recorded a few times. The chain carries TRBV7-8 and TRBJ1-6, with a possible D match to TRBD1 (6 bases). Germline CDR1 is SGHVS and CDR2 is FQNEAQ. CDR3 size: 16 residues. Deletions cut 5 bases from V and 5 bases from J, with 16 bases between. CDR3 nucleotides: TGTGCCAGCAGCGACTTCAGGGGCACGGATAATTCACCCCTCCACTTT. Encoded protein: CASSDFRGTDNSPLHF.